This is a list of T cell receptor beta chains from one sample in a study of blood T cells in healthy people across ages. MiXCR was run by TCRdb on the 5' RACE reads, yielding one entry per CDR3 protein. The profile covers 1.5 million or so distinct CDR3 sequences, with 40% to 50% appearing a single time and 7.9% taken by the ten largest. Sequenced: blood. The origin of the receptors is a woman younger than 30 in good health. Each CDR3 is given with its conserved first and last residue. D genes are given only for firm matches. Rows may omit the clone size; those that give it use once, few, many or a size class.

V gene	D gene	J gene	clone size	CDR3 protein	CDR3 DNA
TRBV3-1	TRBD1	TRBJ1-2	few	CASSQNPGQGYGYTF	TGTGCCAGCAGCCAAAACCCGGGACAGGGCTATGGCTACACCTTC
TRBV20-1	TRBD2	TRBJ2-3	-	CSARAGEGYGFLLNTDTQYF	TGCAGTGCTAGAGCGGGGGAGGGATACGGATTCCTACTTAACACAGATACGCAGTATTTT
TRBV15	-	TRBJ2-3	few	CATSRLAKTTDTQYF	TGTGCCACCAGCAGACTAGCGAAGACCACAGATACGCAGTATTTT
TRBV18	-	TRBJ2-3	once	CASSFYGATDTQYF	TGTGCCAGCTCATTCTACGGGGCCACAGATACGCAGTATTTT
TRBV30	-	TRBJ2-1	-	CARASVGYNEQFF	TGTGCCCGGGCTAGCGTCGGGTACAACGAGCAGTTCTTC
TRBV5-1	TRBD2	TRBJ2-5	-	CASSLLASGGGNEQYF	TGCGCCAGCAGCTTGTTGGCTAGCGGGGGAGGCAATGAGCAGTACTTC
TRBV5-6	TRBD1	TRBJ2-1	-	CASRRTTGGPQFF	TGTGCCAGCAGACGGACAACAGGGGGGCCACAGTTCTTC
TRBV7-2	-	TRBJ1-6	-	CASTHGGTYNSPLHF	TGTGCCAGCACCCACGGGGGGACCTATAATTCACCCCTCCACTTT
TRBV6-2/TRBV6-3	-	TRBJ2-7	-	CASSVRGGASYNEQYF	TGTGCCAGCAGTGTTAGAGGGGGGGCTTCCTACAATGAGCAGTACTTC
TRBV6-5	-	TRBJ1-1	-	CASRDHPGAEAFF	TGTGCCAGCAGGGACCACCCGGGGGCTGAAGCTTTCTTT
TRBV25-1	-	TRBJ1-1	-	CASSAFTGTDTEAFF	TGTGCCAGCAGTGCCTTTACAGGGACGGACACTGAAGCTTTCTTT
TRBV5-1	TRBD2	TRBJ2-3	-	CASSWGTSGAPDTQYF	TGCGCCAGCAGCTGGGGGACTAGCGGGGCGCCTGATACGCAGTATTTT
TRBV2	-	TRBJ2-7	-	CASSEGPWGYEQYF	TGTGCCAGCAGCGAAGGGCCGTGGGGCTACGAGCAGTACTTC
TRBV7-3	-	TRBJ2-7	-	CASTFPGWRSYEQYF	TGTGCCAGCACCTTCCCAGGGTGGAGGAGCTACGAGCAGTACTTC
TRBV20-1	TRBD2	TRBJ2-5	-	CSARGLAGVVEQYF	TGCAGTGCTCGCGGACTAGCGGGAGTGGTAGAGCAGTACTTC
TRBV30	-	TRBJ1-2	-	CAWSGAEVYGYTF	TGTGCCTGGAGTGGGGCCGAAGTCTATGGCTACACCTTC
TRBV28	-	TRBJ2-6	-	CASTDTGTNVLTF	TGTGCCAGCACCGACACTGGGACCAACGTCCTGACTTTC